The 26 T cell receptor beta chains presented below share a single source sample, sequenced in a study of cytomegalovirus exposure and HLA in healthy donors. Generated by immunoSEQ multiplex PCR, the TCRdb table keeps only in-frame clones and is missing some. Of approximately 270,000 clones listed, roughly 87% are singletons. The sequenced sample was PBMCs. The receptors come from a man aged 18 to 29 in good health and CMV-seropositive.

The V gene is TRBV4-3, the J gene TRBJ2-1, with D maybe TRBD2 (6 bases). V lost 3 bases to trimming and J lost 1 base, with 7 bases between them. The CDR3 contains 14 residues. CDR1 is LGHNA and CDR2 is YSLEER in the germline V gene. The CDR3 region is CASSQGGSYNEQFF. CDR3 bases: TGCGCCAGCAGCCAGGGGGGTTCCTACAATGAGCAGTTCTTC.

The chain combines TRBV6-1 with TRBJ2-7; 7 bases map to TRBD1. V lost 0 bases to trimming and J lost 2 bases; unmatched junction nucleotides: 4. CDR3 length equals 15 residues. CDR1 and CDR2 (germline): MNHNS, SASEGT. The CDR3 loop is CASSEAGTATYEQYF. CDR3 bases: TGTGCCAGCAGTGAAGCCGGGACAGCTACCTACGAGCAGTACTTC.

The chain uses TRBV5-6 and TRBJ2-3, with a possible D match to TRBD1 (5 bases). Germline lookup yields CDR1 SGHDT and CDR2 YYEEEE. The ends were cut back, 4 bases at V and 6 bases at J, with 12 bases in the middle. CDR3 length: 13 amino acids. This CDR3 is CASSTTVWDTQYF. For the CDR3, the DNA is TGTGCCAGCAGCACGACAGTTTGGGATACGCAGTATTTT.

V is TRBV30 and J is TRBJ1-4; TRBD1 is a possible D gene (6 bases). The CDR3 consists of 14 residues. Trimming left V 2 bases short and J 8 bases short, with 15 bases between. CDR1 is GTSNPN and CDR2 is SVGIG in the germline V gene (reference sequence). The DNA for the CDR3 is TGTGCCTGGAGTTTTAAACAGGGCGGCGAAAAACTGTTTTTT. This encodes CAWSFKQGGEKLFF. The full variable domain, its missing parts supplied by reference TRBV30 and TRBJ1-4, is SQTIHQWPATLVQPVGSPLSLECTVEGTSNPNLYWYRQAAGRGLQLLFYSVGIGQISSEVPQNLSASRPQDRQFILSSKKLLLSDSGFYLCAWSFKQGGEKLFFGSGTQLSVL.

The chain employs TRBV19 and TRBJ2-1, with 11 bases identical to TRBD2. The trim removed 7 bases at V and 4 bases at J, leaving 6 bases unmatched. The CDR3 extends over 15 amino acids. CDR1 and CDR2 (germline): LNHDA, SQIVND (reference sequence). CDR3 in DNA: TGTGCCAGTACGCTAGCGGGAGGACCTTACAATGAGCAGTTCTTC. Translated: CASTLAGGPYNEQFF.

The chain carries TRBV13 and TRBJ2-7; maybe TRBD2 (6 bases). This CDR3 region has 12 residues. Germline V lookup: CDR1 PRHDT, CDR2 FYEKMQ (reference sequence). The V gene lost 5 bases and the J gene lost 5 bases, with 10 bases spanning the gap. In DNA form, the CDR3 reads TGTGCCAGCAGCCCGGGACTCCACGAGCAGTACTTC. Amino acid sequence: CASSPGLHEQYF.

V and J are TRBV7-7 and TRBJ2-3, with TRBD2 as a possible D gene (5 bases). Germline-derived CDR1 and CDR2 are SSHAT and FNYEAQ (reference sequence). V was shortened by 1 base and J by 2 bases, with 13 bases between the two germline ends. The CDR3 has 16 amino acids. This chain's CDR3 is CASSLGANRDTDTQYF. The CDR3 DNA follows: TGTGCCAGCAGCTTAGGGGCCAACCGGGACACAGATACGCAGTATTTT.

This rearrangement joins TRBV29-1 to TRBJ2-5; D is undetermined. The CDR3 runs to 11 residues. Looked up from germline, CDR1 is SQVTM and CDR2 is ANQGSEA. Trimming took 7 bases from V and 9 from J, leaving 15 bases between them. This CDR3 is CSARSHASQYF. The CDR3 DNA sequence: TGCAGCGCCCGGTCACATGCTTCCCAGTACTTC.

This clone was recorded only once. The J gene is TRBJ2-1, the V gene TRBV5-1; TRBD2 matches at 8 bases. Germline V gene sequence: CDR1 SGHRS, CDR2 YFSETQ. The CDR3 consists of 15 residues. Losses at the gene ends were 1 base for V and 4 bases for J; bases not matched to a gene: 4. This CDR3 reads CASSLLPGGYNEQFF. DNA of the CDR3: TGCGCCAGCAGCTTGTTACCGGGAGGGTACAATGAGCAGTTCTTC.

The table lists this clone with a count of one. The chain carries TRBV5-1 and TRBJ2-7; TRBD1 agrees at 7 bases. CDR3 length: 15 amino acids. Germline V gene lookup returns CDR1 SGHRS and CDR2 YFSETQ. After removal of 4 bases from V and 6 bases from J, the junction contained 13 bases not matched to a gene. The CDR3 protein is CASSPRDRGSGEQYF. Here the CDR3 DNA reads TGCGCCAGCAGCCCAAGGGACAGAGGGTCCGGCGAGCAGTACTTC. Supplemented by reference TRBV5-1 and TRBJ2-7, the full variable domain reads KAGVTQTPRYLIKTRGQQVTLSCSPISGHRSVSWYQQTPGQGLQFLFEYFSETQRNKGNFPGRFSGRQFSNSRSEMNVSTLELGDSALYLCASSPRDRGSGEQYFGPGTRLTVT.

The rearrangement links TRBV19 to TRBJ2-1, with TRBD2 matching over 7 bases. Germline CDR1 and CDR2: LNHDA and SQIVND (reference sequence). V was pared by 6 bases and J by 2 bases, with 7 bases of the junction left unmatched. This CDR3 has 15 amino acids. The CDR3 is CASRKSSGPYNEQFF. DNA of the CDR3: TGTGCCAGTAGAAAGTCTAGCGGTCCCTACAATGAGCAGTTCTTC.

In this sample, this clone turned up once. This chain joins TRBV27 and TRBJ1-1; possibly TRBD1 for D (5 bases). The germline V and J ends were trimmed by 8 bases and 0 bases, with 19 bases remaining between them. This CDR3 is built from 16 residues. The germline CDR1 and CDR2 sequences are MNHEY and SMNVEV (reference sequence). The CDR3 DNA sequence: TGTGCCAGCGGCCTAGACAGCGCCCGCATGAACACTGAAGCTTTCTTT. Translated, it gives CASGLDSARMNTEAFF.

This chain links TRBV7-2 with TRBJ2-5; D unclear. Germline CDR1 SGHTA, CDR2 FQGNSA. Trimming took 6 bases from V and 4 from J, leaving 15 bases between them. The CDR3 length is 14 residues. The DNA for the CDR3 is TGTGCCAGCAGGATGGAAGCAGCATCAGAGACCCAGTACTTC. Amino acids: CASRMEAASETQYF.

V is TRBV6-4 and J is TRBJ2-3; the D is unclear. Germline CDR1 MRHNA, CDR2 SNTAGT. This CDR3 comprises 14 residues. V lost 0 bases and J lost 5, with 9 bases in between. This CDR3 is CASSDSSHIDTQYF. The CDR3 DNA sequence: TGTGCCAGCAGTGACTCGTCCCACATAGATACGCAGTATTTT.

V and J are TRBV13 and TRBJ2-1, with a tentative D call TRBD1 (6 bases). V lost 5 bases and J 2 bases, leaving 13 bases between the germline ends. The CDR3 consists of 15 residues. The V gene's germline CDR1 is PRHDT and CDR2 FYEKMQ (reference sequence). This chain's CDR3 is CASSLTQGPYNEQFF. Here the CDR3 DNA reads TGTGCCAGCAGCCTAACACAGGGACCCTACAATGAGCAGTTCTTC.

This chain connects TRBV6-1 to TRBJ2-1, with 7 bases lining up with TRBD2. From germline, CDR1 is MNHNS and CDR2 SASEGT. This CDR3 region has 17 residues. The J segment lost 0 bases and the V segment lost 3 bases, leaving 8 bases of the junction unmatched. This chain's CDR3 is CASSEVLAAYSYNEQFF. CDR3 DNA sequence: TGTGCCAGCAGTGAGGTCCTAGCGGCCTACTCCTACAATGAGCAGTTCTTC.

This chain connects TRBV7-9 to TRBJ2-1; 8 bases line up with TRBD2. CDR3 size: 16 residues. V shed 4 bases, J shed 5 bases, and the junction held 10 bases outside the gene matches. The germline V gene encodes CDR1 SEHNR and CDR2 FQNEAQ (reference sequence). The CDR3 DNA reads TGTGCCAGCAGCTCTGGAATTAGCGGGACCAACAATGAGCAGTTCTTC. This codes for CASSSGISGTNNEQFF.

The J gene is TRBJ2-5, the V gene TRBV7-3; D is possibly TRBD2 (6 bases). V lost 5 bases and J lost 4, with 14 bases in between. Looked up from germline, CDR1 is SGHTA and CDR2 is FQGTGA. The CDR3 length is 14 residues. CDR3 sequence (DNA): TGTGCCAGCAGCAAGCGGGCAGGGCTAGAGACCCAGTACTTC. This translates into CASSKRAGLETQYF. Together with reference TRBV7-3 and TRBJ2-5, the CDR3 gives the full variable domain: GAGVSQTPSNKVTEKGKYVELRCDPISGHTALYWYRQSLGQGPEFLIYFQGTGAADDSGLPNDRFFAVRPEGSVSTLKIQRTERGDSAVYLCASSKRAGLETQYFGPGTRLLVL.

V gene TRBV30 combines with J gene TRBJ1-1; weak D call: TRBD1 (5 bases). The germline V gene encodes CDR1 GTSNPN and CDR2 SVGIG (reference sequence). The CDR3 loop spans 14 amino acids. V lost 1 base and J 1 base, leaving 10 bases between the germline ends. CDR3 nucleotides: TGTGCCTGGAGTGGGTTTGGGGGGAACACTGAAGCTTTCTTT. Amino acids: CAWSGFGGNTEAFF.

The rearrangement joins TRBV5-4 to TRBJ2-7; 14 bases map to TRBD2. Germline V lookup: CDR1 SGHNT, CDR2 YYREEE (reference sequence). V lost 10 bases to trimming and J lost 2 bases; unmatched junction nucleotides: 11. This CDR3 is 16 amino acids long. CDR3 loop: CAGGTSGRSSTYEQYF. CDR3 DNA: TGTGCCGGTGGGACTAGCGGGAGATCGTCGACCTACGAGCAGTACTTC.

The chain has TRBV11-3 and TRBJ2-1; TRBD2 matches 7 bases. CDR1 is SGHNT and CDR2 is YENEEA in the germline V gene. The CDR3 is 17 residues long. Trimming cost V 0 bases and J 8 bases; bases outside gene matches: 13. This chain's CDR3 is CASSLDFGEGESHEQFF. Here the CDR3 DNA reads TGTGCCAGCAGCTTAGATTTCGGGGAGGGAGAAAGTCATGAGCAGTTCTTC.

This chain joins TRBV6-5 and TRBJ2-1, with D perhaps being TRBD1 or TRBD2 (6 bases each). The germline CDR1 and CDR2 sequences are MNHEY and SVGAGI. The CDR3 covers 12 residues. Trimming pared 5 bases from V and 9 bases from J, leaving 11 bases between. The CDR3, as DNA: TGTGCCAGCAGTGAACAGGGAGGTGAGCAGTTCTTC. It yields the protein CASSEQGGEQFF.

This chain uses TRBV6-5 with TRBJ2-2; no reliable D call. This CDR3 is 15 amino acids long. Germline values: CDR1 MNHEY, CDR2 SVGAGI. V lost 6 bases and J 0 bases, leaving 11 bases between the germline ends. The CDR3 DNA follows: TGTGCCAGCAGCGCCTACAGAGCGAACACCGGGGAGCTGTTTTTT. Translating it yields CASSAYRANTGELFF.

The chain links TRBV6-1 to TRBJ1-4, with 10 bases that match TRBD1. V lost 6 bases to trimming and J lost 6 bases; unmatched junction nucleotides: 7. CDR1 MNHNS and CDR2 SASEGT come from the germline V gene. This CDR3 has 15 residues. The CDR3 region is CASSETGTGDEKLFF. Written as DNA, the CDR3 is TGTGCCAGCAGCGAGACCGGGACAGGGGATGAAAAACTGTTTTTT.

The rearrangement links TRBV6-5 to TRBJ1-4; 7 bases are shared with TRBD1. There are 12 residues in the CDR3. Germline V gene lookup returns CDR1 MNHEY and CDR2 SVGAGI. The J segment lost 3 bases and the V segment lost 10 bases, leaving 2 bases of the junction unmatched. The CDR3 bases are TGTGCCACCGGACAGGCTAATGAAAAACTGTTTTTT. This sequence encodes CATGQANEKLFF.

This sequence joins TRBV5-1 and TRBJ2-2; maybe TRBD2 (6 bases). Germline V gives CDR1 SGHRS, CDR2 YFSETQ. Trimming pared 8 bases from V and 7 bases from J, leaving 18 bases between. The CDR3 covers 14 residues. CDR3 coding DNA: TGCGCCAGTAGCCCCGGAGGGTCGGGCGGGGAGCTGTTTTTT. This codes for CASSPGGSGGELFF.